This entry describes one T cell receptor (beta chain). Its antigen specificity is not known. No qualities accompany the bases; no much larger clone lies one base away. Each collaborating institution followed its own protocols to collect whole blood in K2EDTA tubes. For TCRbeta analysis, collaborators shipped samples in one of three forms: frozen whole blood, isolated PBMCs, or DNA extracted from either of those sample types. TCRbeta CDR3 regions were amplified from genomic DNA using the immunoSEQ Assay, a bias-controlled multiplex PCR. As for the original processing: Within the assay, amplification of reference gene primers was used to estimate how many nucleated cells each sample contained. Sequence reads were collapsed and filtered to measure the absolute abundance of every unique TCRbeta CDR3 rearrangement. Productive Simpson clonality was computed per sample as the square root of Simpson's diversity index over productive rearrangements. This is the immuneACCESS table as TCRdb keeps it, with only in-frame sequences that have V and J called. A part of the clones is gone; compared with another copy, unresolved V genes explain less than half, and the rest is unexplained. Clone size and the V and J calls come from that table; the DNA yielded D and trimming. Across this sample there are a few hundred thousand clones, with roughly 80% seen only once. Of the sample, around 4.1% falls within the top ten clones.

The data derive from a study of blood T cell repertoires in COVID-19 (dated by TCRdb to the early 2020s). A note on the overall study: Samples from collaborators originated in the United States, Italy and Spain and spanned both the acute and convalescent phases of COVID-19. The material from the prospective study consisted of cDNA or gDNA derived from T cells, B-cell-depleted T cells, or PBMCs. Deeply sampled blood TCRbeta repertoires from subjects exposed to, actively infected with, or recovered from COVID-19 were included in the dataset. The repertoires were released in a freely available public database meant as a resource for research on the immune response to SARS-CoV-2. Samples were obtained from the ongoing ImmuneRACE study (first 160 participants) and from 1,254 subjects provided by 6 global collaborators. The sample metadata nearly always contained a de-identified subject ID, COVID-19 status, age in years and sex. Where available, HLA class I and class II types were taken from metadata supplied by the sample provider and were not determined by assay-based typing. The paper's findings and limits, for the study overall: The quantity of clinical and demographic metadata differed by source and by participant and was supplied without curation.

Via the germline V gene, CDR1 is MNHNS and CDR2 SASEGT. The CDR3 contains 15 residues, cysteine and phenylalanine counted. The only DNA kept is the CDR3, 45 bases in frame from the first base. V loses 1 base of germline sequence and J loses 8 bases, and the interval between the two ends is 14 bases. The source material was peripheral blood. Recombination linked TRBV6-1 to TRBJ1-4, with the D gene uncertain. The receptor comes from a woman in her forties or fifties with active or convalescent COVID-19. The nucleotides are TGTGCCAGCAGTGAAGAAATTGGGCGCCGGGAAAAACTGTTTTTT. Its translation reads: CASSEEIGRREKLFF.